The source of this TCR beta chain is a study of identical twins' blood T cells. The germline CDR1 and CDR2 sequences are LGHDT and YNNKEL (reference sequence). V shed 7 bases and J shed 2 bases, with 18 bases lying between them. CDR3 size: 16 residues. Whole-study findings and limits: Environmental influences on twin similarity could not be excluded. Top TCRbeta clonotypes were shared more with twin than unrelated donors.

Each TCR cDNA library carried sample-specific barcodes on both ends. TCRdb fed the 5' RACE reads into MiXCR, producing one record per CDR3 protein. The sample includes around 380,000 distinct CDR3 sequences, roughly 28% of them seen just once. About this clonotype itself: Its antigen remains unidentified.

Source material: PBMCs. The chain employs TRBV3-1 and TRBJ2-1; D call uncertain. The TCR sequence derives from a woman aged 18-49 years in good health. CDR3 DNA: TGTGCCAGCACGCCATCGGGCGTCGACCCCTACAATGAGCAGTTCTTC. Protein sequence: CASTPSGVDPYNEQFF.